Below, 18 T cell receptor beta chains from the same sample are listed, as sequenced in a study of blood T cell repertoires in COVID-19. TCRdb's table, derived via immunoSEQ multiplex PCR, lists solely in-frame clones and lacks some. The profile covers tens of thousands of clones, with about 80% appearing a single time and around 4.1% taken by the ten largest. Sample: peripheral blood. Receptors originate from a woman aged 60-75 years with acute or convalescent COVID-19.

The CDR3 loop reads CASSLGGGTGELFF. CDR3 nucleotides: TGCGCCAGCAGCTTGGGAGGGGGCACCGGGGAGCTGTTTTTT. The chain uses TRBV5-1 and TRBJ2-2; D is perhaps TRBD1 (6 bases). Germline V gene lookup returns CDR1 SGHRS and CDR2 YFSETQ. This CDR3 is 14 amino acids long. The germline V and J ends were trimmed by 0 bases and 4 bases, with 7 bases remaining between them. Full variable domain (remainder filled in from reference TRBV5-1 and TRBJ2-2): KAGVTQTPRYLIKTRGQQVTLSCSPISGHRSVSWYQQTPGQGLQFLFEYFSETQRNKGNFPGRFSGRQFSNSRSEMNVSTLELGDSALYLCASSLGGGTGELFFGEGSRLTVL.

A word on this clone: Other DNA sequences in the sample encode the same CDR3. The chain uses TRBV2 and TRBJ1-6; no firm D call. The V and J ends lost 3 bases and 7 bases respectively, with 10 bases between them. Germline V gene data show CDR1 as SNHLY and CDR2 as FYNNEI. The CDR3 spans 14 residues. CDR3 in DNA: TGTGCCAGCAGTGAGGGCAGAGAAAATTCACCCCTCCACTTT. Encoded protein: CASSEGRENSPLHF.

The chain employs TRBV25-1 and TRBJ1-2; no firm D call. Per germline, CDR1 MGHDK and CDR2 SYGVNS. V dropped 5 bases and J dropped 7 bases, with 14 bases sitting between them. This CDR3 has 13 amino acids. The CDR3 DNA is TGTGCCAGCAGTCCCTCAGCCCGGGGTGGCTACACCTTC. Translation gives CASSPSARGGYTF.

The CDR3 sequence: CASGLVLNTEAFF. In nucleotides, the CDR3 is TGTGCCAGTGGCCTGGTTTTGAACACTGAAGCTTTCTTT. The chain carries TRBV19 and TRBJ1-1; D remains ambiguous. Germline CDR1 and CDR2: LNHDA and SQIVND (reference sequence). V lost 8 bases and J 0 bases, leaving 10 bases between the germline ends. This CDR3 comprises 13 residues.

There are a few counts of this clone. The rearrangement uses TRBV3-1 (or the pseudogene TRBV3-2) and TRBJ1-2; D unclear. Germline V gene data show CDR1 as LGHDT and CDR2 as YNNKEL (reference sequence). The V gene lost 4 bases and the J gene lost 6 bases, with 18 bases spanning the gap. The CDR3 runs to 15 residues. CDR3 region: CASSPHRGSVNGYTF. The CDR3 DNA sequence: TGTGCCAGCAGCCCGCATCGCGGGTCCGTCAATGGCTACACCTTC.

The chain uses TRBV9 and TRBJ1-2; 8 bases map to TRBD1. The germline gives CDR1 SGDLS, CDR2 YYNGEE. V gave up 3 bases and J gave up 0 bases; unmatched junction bases: 10. CDR3 size: 17 residues. CDR3 DNA sequence: TGTGCCAGCAGCGCCCTGTGGACAGGGAACACTAACTATGGCTACACCTTC. Protein sequence: CASSALWTGNTNYGYTF. The full variable domain, rest sourced from reference TRBV9 and TRBJ1-2, is DSGVTQTPKHLITATGQRVTLRCSPRSGDLSVYWYQQSLDQGLQFLIQYYNGEERAKGNILERFSAQQFPDLHSELNLSSLELGDSALYFCASSALWTGNTNYGYTFGSGTRLTVV.

This chain's CDR3 is CASSVDSRAEAFF. CDR3 nucleotide sequence: TGTGCCAGCAGCGTAGATAGCCGGGCTGAAGCTTTCTTT. The J gene is TRBJ1-1, the V gene TRBV9; D gene uncertain. V was trimmed by 0 bases and J by 6 bases, leaving 9 bases between them. The CDR3 length is 13 residues. The germline V gene has CDR1 SGDLS and CDR2 YYNGEE.

The chain carries TRBV12-5 and TRBJ2-3; D is possibly TRBD2 (5 bases). The V gene's germline CDR1 is LGHNT and CDR2 FRNRAP. Trimming took off 4 bases at V and 6 bases at J, with 11 bases between the two ends. This CDR3 has 13 residues. The CDR3 nucleotides read TGTGCTAGTGGTTCCCCCCCGGGGGATACGCAGTATTTT. Translated, it gives CASGSPPGDTQYF.

J is TRBJ2-1 and V is TRBV11-3; 10 positions agree with TRBD1. This CDR3 region has 16 residues. Germline CDR1 and CDR2: SGHNT and YENEEA. The V gene end was trimmed by 4 bases and the J gene end by 4 bases; junction bases not matched to a gene: 7. The CDR3 here is CASSYSRTGGYNEQFF. The CDR3 region has the DNA TGTGCCAGCAGCTATAGTAGGACAGGGGGTTACAATGAGCAGTTCTTC.

The V gene is TRBV28, the J gene TRBJ2-3; 8 bases map to TRBD2. CDR1 is MDHEN and CDR2 is SYDVKM in the germline V gene. V was pared by 7 bases and J by 0 bases, with 9 bases of the junction left unmatched. The CDR3 is made up of 16 amino acids. Written as DNA, the CDR3 is TGTGCCAGCAAACCCGGGGGGGGACTCAGCACAGATACGCAGTATTTT. Encoded protein: CASKPGGGLSTDTQYF. The variable domain in full, with the rest retrieved from reference TRBV28 and TRBJ2-3, is DVKVTQSSRYLVKRTGEKVFLECVQDMDHENMFWYRQDPGLGLRLIYFSYDVKMKEKGDIPEGYSVSREKKERFSLILESASTNQTSMYLCASKPGGGLSTDTQYFGPGTRLTVL.

The V call is TRBV7-3, the J call TRBJ2-3; TRBD2 is a possible D gene (7 bases). The CDR3 spans 15 residues. Germline lookup yields CDR1 SGHTA and CDR2 FQGTGA. V lost 5 bases and J 1 base, leaving 13 bases between the germline ends. The CDR3 DNA reads TGTGCCAGCAGCCGTCAAGGGGGGGGCACAGATACGCAGTATTTT. It translates to CASSRQGGGTDTQYF.

The count of this clone is one. The rearrangement joins TRBV29-1 to TRBJ2-7, with a weak D call TRBD1 (7 bases). Germline assignment: CDR1 SQVTM and CDR2 ANQGSEA. Trimming took 2 bases from V and 1 from J, leaving 21 bases between them. The CDR3 loop spans 17 amino acids. The CDR3 nucleotides are TGCAGCGTTGAATTGGTCGGGAGACAGGGTTCTTCCTACGAGCAGTACTTC. Translated: CSVELVGRQGSSYEQYF.

The V and J genes are TRBV28 and TRBJ2-1, with D possibly TRBD2 on 5 matching bases. CDR3 length: 14 residues. V was pared by 6 bases and J by 5 bases, with 14 bases between. CDR1 and CDR2 (germline): MDHEN, SYDVKM. The CDR3 protein is CASRLGRGNNEQFF. The CDR3 nucleotides read TGTGCCAGCAGACTGGGAAGAGGGAACAATGAGCAGTTCTTC.

The chain combines TRBV29-1 with TRBJ1-1, with TRBD1 matching over 7 bases. V trimming: 5 bases; J trimming: 4 bases; junction bases outside the gene matches: 10. The V gene's germline CDR1 is SQVTM and CDR2 ANQGSEA. The CDR3 runs to 14 residues. Here the CDR3 DNA reads TGCAGCGTTAGCCCGAAGGGGGCTAGCACTGAAGCTTTCTTT. This sequence encodes CSVSPKGASTEAFF.

CDR3 bases: TGCAGTGCTAGTCAGGCGTACACCGGGGAGCTGTTTTTT. Translation: CSASQAYTGELFF. The chain has TRBV20-1 and TRBJ2-2; D is uncertain. Between the trimmed V and J ends, which lost 3 bases and 3 bases, there was a span of 8 bases. CDR3 size: 13 residues. Germline V CDR1 and CDR2: DFQATT, SNEGSKA (reference sequence).

This clone has just a few counts. This chain joins TRBV6-6 and TRBJ1-1; maybe TRBD1 (6 bases). Trimming took 4 bases from V and 0 from J, leaving 9 bases between them. Germline loops: CDR1 MNHNY, CDR2 SVGAGI (reference sequence). CDR3 length equals 14 residues. The CDR3, as DNA: TGTGCCAGCAGTTCAGGGGTCATGAACACTGAAGCTTTCTTT. This gives the protein CASSSGVMNTEAFF.

CDR3 protein: CATSAQHF. The CDR3 nucleotides read TGTGCCACCTCAGCCCAGCATTTT. The chain combines TRBV24-1 with TRBJ1-5; D is uncertain. The germline V gene has CDR1 KGHDR and CDR2 SFDVKD. This CDR3 comprises 8 residues. V lost 9 bases to trimming and J lost 11 bases, with 4 bases between them.

V and J are TRBV14 and TRBJ2-3, with TRBD2 matching 8 bases. The CDR3 is made up of 15 amino acids. Losses at the gene ends were 1 base for V and 4 bases for J; bases not matched to a gene: 4. CDR1 and CDR2 (germline): SGHDN, FVKESK. CDR3 protein: CASSQGGGPADTQYF. CDR3 nucleotide sequence: TGTGCCAGCAGCCAAGGCGGGGGGCCCGCAGATACGCAGTATTTT.